This TCR beta chain was sequenced during a study of blood T cells in healthy people across ages. Note on this clonotype: Its antigen is currently unknown.

Findings of the study overall: Naive T cell percentage strongly correlated with TCR beta diversity.

The CDR3 length is 14 residues. Using a J-beta primer mix together with a sample-barcoded 5' primer, a second PCR was run for about 7 to 12 cycles. Each of the cDNA molecules was tagged by a template-switch adaptor with 12 random nucleotides. MiXCR, run by TCRdb on the 5' RACE reads, gives a single entry per CDR3 protein. The table has some 320,000 distinct CDR3 sequences, less than 30% seen once; the top ten hold approximately 30%. Each donor had approximately 10 milliliters of peripheral blood drawn. The chain combines TRBV21-1 with TRBJ2-7; the table's D gene call, TRBD1, was not cross checked with the DNA. TRBV21-1 is designated a pseudogene. The receptor was derived from an older woman in good health. Sequenced: blood. CDR3 sequence reads: CASAPGTGDHEQYF. The CDR3, as DNA: TGTGCCAGCGCTCCCGGGACAGGGGACCACGAGCAGTACTTC.